This T cell receptor beta chain was identified in a study of T cell responses to AZD1222 COVID-19 vaccine. Notes on the study in general: Baseline seropositives among AZD1222 recipients totaled only five to seven. Females made up more of the donors, who were largely white British, and clonal diversity may have come out too low. Repertoire sampling happened only post peak T cell response. At 160-218 and 743-854, vaccine-associated CD4 TCRs were dominant, and they spanned spike.

Trimming shortened V by 4 bases and J by 5 bases, and 17 bases separated the two germline ends. The CDR3 has 15 amino acids. The germline gives CDR1 SGHNT, CDR2 YYREEE (reference sequence). This clone was observed a single time. Its antigen is undetermined. TCRdb keeps only in-frame clones here, not all; method: immunoSEQ multiplex PCR. Counted here are 200,000 to 250,000 clones, approximately 94% occurring once; the ten biggest clones make up around 1.7%. The source was peripheral blood, collected 28 days after the second dose of the MenACWY control vaccine. The TCR sequence derives from an adult who received the MenACWY meningococcal vaccine as a control. This chain connects TRBV5-4 to TRBJ2-3; the D gene is possibly TRBD2 (5 bases). The CDR3 loop is CASSGVGRRQDTQYF. Written as DNA, the CDR3 is TGTGCCAGCAGCGGCGTAGGACGGAGGCAAGATACGCAGTATTTT. The variable domain in full, with the rest retrieved from reference TRBV5-4 and TRBJ2-3, is ETGVTQSPTHLIKTRGQQVTLRCSSQSGHNTVSWYQQALGQGPQFIFQYYREEENGRGNFPPRFSGLQFPNYSSELNVNALELDDSALYLCASSGVGRRQDTQYFGPGTRLTVL.